Below are 5 T cell receptor beta chains sequenced from a single sample in a study of shared clonotypes between healthy human individuals. TCRdb's copy holds only in-frame clones and misses some; the assay was immunoSEQ multiplex PCR. The repertoire holds about 2.4 million clones, with around 90% as singletons. Sequenced: naive CD4+ T cells sorted from blood. Subset denoted: CD45RA+ positively selected. These receptors all come from a man aged 18 to 35 in good health.

This rearrangement joins TRBV2 to TRBJ1-6; 9 nucleotides agree with TRBD1. The CDR3 covers 17 residues. CDR1 is SNHLY, CDR2 FYNNEI, per germline. The V segment lost 5 bases and the J segment 7 bases; nucleotides outside the gene matches: 12. CDR3 amino acids: CASSLRGQGAWNSPLHF. The CDR3 DNA follows: TGTGCCAGCAGTCTTAGGGGACAGGGAGCATGGAATTCACCCCTCCACTTT.

On this clone: At the DNA level, this CDR3 is encoded by other sequences in the same sample as well. This chain uses TRBV20-1 with TRBJ2-1, with unresolved D. The CDR3 is 11 residues long. From germline, CDR1 is DFQATT and CDR2 SNEGSKA (reference sequence). Trimming left V 4 bases short and J 8 bases short, with 9 bases between. CDR3 region: CSAKVGHEQFF. The CDR3, as DNA: TGCAGTGCTAAGGTGGGCCATGAGCAGTTCTTC.

This clone showed up just once. The rearrangement uses TRBV28 and TRBJ1-2; D perhaps matches TRBD1 (5 bases). Trimming cost V 1 base and J 4 bases, with 10 bases left between them. This CDR3 region has 14 residues. Germline V gene lookup returns CDR1 MDHEN and CDR2 SYDVKM. The CDR3 is CASSLLNRSYGYTF. The CDR3 coding sequence is TGTGCCAGCAGTTTATTGAACAGGAGCTATGGCTACACCTTC.

The chain joins TRBV11-2 to TRBJ1-6, with no clear D. Trimming stripped 3 bases from V and 10 bases from J, with 13 bases between. The CDR3 is 14 amino acids. CDR1 and CDR2 (germline): SGHAT, FQNNGV. The CDR3 reads CASSFTSSGSPLHF. In DNA, the CDR3 is TGTGCCAGCAGCTTTACCTCATCCGGGTCACCCCTCCACTTT.

The chain has TRBV9 and TRBJ1-2; 9 bases align to TRBD1. The ends lost 2 bases at V and 4 bases at J; junction bases unmatched: 6. Germline CDR1 and CDR2: SGDLS and YYNGEE. The CDR3 totals 15 residues. Written as DNA, the CDR3 is TGTGCCAGCAGCGTCTCGGACAGGGGTACCTATGGCTACACCTTC. It yields the protein CASSVSDRGTYGYTF.